This T cell receptor (beta chain) is drawn from a study of control samples from healthy donors and cancer patients. The data were produced by immunoSEQ multiplex PCR, yet TCRdb's version contains in-frame clones alone and is incomplete. The table includes about 95,000 clones, 88% detected once. V was shortened by 4 bases and J by 2 bases, with 21 bases between the two germline ends. This CDR3 is built from 19 residues. Per germline, CDR1 MGHRA and CDR2 YSYEKL. This chain links TRBV4-1 with TRBJ2-6, with D tentatively TRBD2 (6 bases). The material sequenced was blood. The sequence came from a woman between 70 and 85 years old in good health. CDR3 protein: CASSRESEGGLAGANVLTF. CDR3 DNA: TGCGCCAGCAGCCGAGAGAGCGAAGGAGGGTTGGCTGGGGCCAACGTCCTGACTTTC.